These T cell receptor beta chains were read from a single sample in a study of T cells in Graves' hyperthyroidism and ophthalmopathy. One entry per CDR3 protein results from TCRdb running MiXCR on the multiplex PCR reads. The sample carries 700,000 or so distinct CDR3 sequences, about 17% recorded once. The sample consisted of blood. These receptors came from a man aged 18 to 30 with Graves' hyperthyroidism. The conserved cysteine and the conserved F or W are not part of the CDR3 here. Each record gives: CDR3 length, J gene, V gene, CDR3 protein.

cdr3_length: 13
j_call: TRBJ2-3
v_call: TRBV4-2
cdr3_aa: ASSQTWGNGDTQY

cdr3_length: 11
j_call: TRBJ2-2
v_call: TRBV6-1
cdr3_aa: ASRNPLSGELF

cdr3_length: 12
j_call: TRBJ1-5
v_call: TRBV10-3
cdr3_aa: AISETNSNQPQH

cdr3_length: 10
j_call: TRBJ2-2
v_call: TRBV6-4
cdr3_aa: ASSNARGELF

cdr3_length: 9
j_call: TRBJ1-2
v_call: TRBV28
cdr3_aa: ASLAGDGYT

cdr3_length: 13
j_call: TRBJ2-7
v_call: TRBV2
cdr3_aa: ASKQGDFSSYEQY

cdr3_length: 11
j_call: TRBJ1-2
v_call: TRBV27
cdr3_aa: ASSYLTGVGYT

cdr3_length: 15
j_call: TRBJ2-7
v_call: TRBV5-1
cdr3_aa: ASSLAKTSGSTYEQY

cdr3_length: 14
j_call: TRBJ2-2
v_call: TRBV28
cdr3_aa: ASSPVGQGISGELF

cdr3_length: 11
j_call: TRBJ2-7
v_call: TRBV2
cdr3_aa: ASTPGGNYEQY

cdr3_length: 13
j_call: TRBJ2-3
v_call: TRBV7-2
cdr3_aa: ASSTPSGRVDTQY

cdr3_length: 15
j_call: TRBJ1-1
v_call: TRBV27
cdr3_aa: ASSFPPLPGQLTEAF

cdr3_length: 16
j_call: TRBJ2-7
v_call: TRBV20-1
cdr3_aa: SATIPGLAGAGAYEQY

cdr3_length: 14
j_call: TRBJ2-1
v_call: TRBV6-1
cdr3_aa: ASSLGQGASYNEQF

cdr3_length: 12
j_call: TRBJ1-2
v_call: TRBV4-1
cdr3_aa: ASSPGATGYGYT

cdr3_length: 11
j_call: TRBJ2-1
v_call: TRBV6-1
cdr3_aa: ASSYGVRGEQF

cdr3_length: 12
j_call: TRBJ2-1
v_call: TRBV6-2/TRBV6-3
cdr3_aa: ASSYSALGDEQF

cdr3_length: 11
j_call: TRBJ2-1
v_call: TRBV20-1
cdr3_aa: SARVPPSDEQF

cdr3_length: 12
j_call: TRBJ2-3
v_call: TRBV2
cdr3_aa: ASSDGGSSDTQY

cdr3_length: 10
j_call: TRBJ2-7
v_call: TRBV30
cdr3_aa: AWSTLFYEQY

cdr3_length: 13
j_call: TRBJ2-3
v_call: TRBV29-1
cdr3_aa: SVNLAGDATDTQY

cdr3_length: 13
j_call: TRBJ1-5
v_call: TRBV28
cdr3_aa: ASSDPGQGDQPQH

cdr3_length: 12
j_call: TRBJ2-1
v_call: TRBV20-1
cdr3_aa: SADDRDEDNEQF

cdr3_length: 13
j_call: TRBJ2-1
v_call: TRBV12-3/TRBV12-4
cdr3_aa: ASSLGTGFEYEQF

cdr3_length: 12
j_call: TRBJ2-3
v_call: TRBV20-1
cdr3_aa: SASKQGARDTQY

cdr3_length: 11
j_call: TRBJ1-6
v_call: TRBV27
cdr3_aa: ASSPRRDSPLH

cdr3_length: 11
j_call: TRBJ1-6
v_call: TRBV25-1
cdr3_aa: ASSGWGSSPLH

cdr3_length: 10
j_call: TRBJ1-5
v_call: TRBV29-1
cdr3_aa: SVGEANQPQH

cdr3_length: 13
j_call: TRBJ1-1
v_call: TRBV29-1
cdr3_aa: SVILFQGGNTEAF

cdr3_length: 14
j_call: TRBJ2-6
v_call: TRBV7-6
cdr3_aa: ASSFDSGSGANVLT

cdr3_length: 14
j_call: TRBJ2-3
v_call: TRBV11-2
cdr3_aa: ASSLGLAGVTDTQY

cdr3_length: 12
j_call: TRBJ2-1
v_call: TRBV6-5
cdr3_aa: ASSYQLIYNEQF

cdr3_length: 13
j_call: TRBJ2-3
v_call: TRBV5-4
cdr3_aa: ASSLARGRQDTQY

cdr3_length: 10
j_call: TRBJ1-2
v_call: TRBV2
cdr3_aa: ASIGQAYGYT

cdr3_length: 14
j_call: TRBJ2-7
v_call: TRBV27
cdr3_aa: ASSPLTGAPSYEQY

cdr3_length: 12
j_call: TRBJ1-1
v_call: TRBV6-2/TRBV6-3
cdr3_aa: ASSSWGDEDSAF

cdr3_length: 10
j_call: TRBJ2-3
v_call: TRBV28
cdr3_aa: ASGGGTDTQY

cdr3_length: 14
j_call: TRBJ2-7
v_call: TRBV7-9
cdr3_aa: ASSSISGSGNYEQY

cdr3_length: 12
j_call: TRBJ1-5
v_call: TRBV28
cdr3_aa: ASSYPIGNQPQH

cdr3_length: 15
j_call: TRBJ1-6
v_call: TRBV9
cdr3_aa: ASSPTARTGNNSPLH

cdr3_length: 11
j_call: TRBJ2-7
v_call: TRBV28
cdr3_aa: ASTQGWTYEQY

cdr3_length: 13
j_call: TRBJ2-5
v_call: TRBV15
cdr3_aa: ATSRDRGGQETQY

cdr3_length: 14
j_call: TRBJ2-2
v_call: TRBV18
cdr3_aa: ASSPPGPRETGELF

cdr3_length: 15
j_call: TRBJ1-1
v_call: TRBV28
cdr3_aa: ASSSITTGRGETEAF

cdr3_length: 16
j_call: TRBJ2-1
v_call: TRBV7-9
cdr3_aa: ASSLAGLAGVFYNEQF

cdr3_length: 10
j_call: TRBJ1-1
v_call: TRBV20-1
cdr3_aa: SANVENTEAF

cdr3_length: 11
j_call: TRBJ2-7
v_call: TRBV12-3/TRBV12-4
cdr3_aa: ASRAGAYDEQY

cdr3_length: 12
j_call: TRBJ2-1
v_call: TRBV20-1
cdr3_aa: SARGRGRGNEQF

cdr3_length: 10
j_call: TRBJ1-2
v_call: TRBV10-3
cdr3_aa: AISEDRYGYT

cdr3_length: 14
j_call: TRBJ2-2
v_call: TRBV12-5
cdr3_aa: ASGWASAENTGELF

cdr3_length: 12
j_call: TRBJ2-2
v_call: TRBV11-2
cdr3_aa: ASSLEALIGELF

cdr3_length: 12
j_call: TRBJ1-5
v_call: TRBV9
cdr3_aa: ASSRGQSNQPQH

cdr3_length: 12
j_call: TRBJ2-7
v_call: TRBV12-3/TRBV12-4
cdr3_aa: ASSPTGGFYEQY

cdr3_length: 11
j_call: TRBJ1-2
v_call: TRBV7-3
cdr3_aa: ASSLIQGSGYT

cdr3_length: 12
j_call: TRBJ1-2
v_call: TRBV6-1
cdr3_aa: ASRLTGRNYGYT